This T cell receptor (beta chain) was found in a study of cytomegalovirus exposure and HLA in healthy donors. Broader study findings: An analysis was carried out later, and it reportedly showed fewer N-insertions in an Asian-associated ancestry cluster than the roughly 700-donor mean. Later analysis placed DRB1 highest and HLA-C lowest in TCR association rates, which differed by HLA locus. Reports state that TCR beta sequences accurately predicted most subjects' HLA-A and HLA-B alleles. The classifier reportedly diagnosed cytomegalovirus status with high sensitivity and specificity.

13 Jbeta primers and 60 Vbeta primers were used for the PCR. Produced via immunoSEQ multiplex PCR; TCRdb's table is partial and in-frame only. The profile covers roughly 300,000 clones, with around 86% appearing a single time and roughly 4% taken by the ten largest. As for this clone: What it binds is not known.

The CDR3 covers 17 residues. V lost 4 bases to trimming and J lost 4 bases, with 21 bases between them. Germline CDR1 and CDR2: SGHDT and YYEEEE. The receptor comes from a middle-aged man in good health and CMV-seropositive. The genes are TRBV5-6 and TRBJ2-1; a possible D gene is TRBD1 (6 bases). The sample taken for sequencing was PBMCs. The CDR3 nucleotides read TGTGCCAGCAGCCAAGTTCCGGGACAAAATCTTTACAATGAGCAGTTCTTC. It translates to CASSQVPGQNLYNEQFF.